This T cell receptor beta chain was observed in a study of cytomegalovirus exposure and HLA in healthy donors. Germline CDR1 reads SGHNT; CDR2 reads YYREEE (reference sequence). The CDR3 contains 15 residues. Unmatched junction bases numbered 7, after V lost 4 bases and J lost 5 bases. Repertoires were generated with immunoSEQ multiplex PCR, while TCRdb's copy carries only in-frame clones and drops some. The data show roughly 250,000 clones, with roughly 90% seen just once and under 0.4% held by the top ten. Sequencing used PBMCs. This chain connects TRBV5-4 to TRBJ2-1; 9 bases line up with TRBD2. The sequence was obtained from a young woman in good health and CMV-seronegative. The CDR3 loop reads CASSRGGEGNNEQFF. The CDR3 DNA follows: TGTGCCAGCAGCCGCGGGGGGGAAGGGAACAATGAGCAGTTCTTC.